There are a few counts of the clone carrying this T cell receptor (beta chain). The CDR3 is made up of 13 amino acids. In germline, CDR1 is LNHNV, CDR2 YYDKDF (reference sequence). The ends were cut back, 0 bases at V and 5 bases at J, with 5 bases in the middle. These data originate in a study of human T cells and chemical hapten exposure. Via MiXCR, TCRdb re-called the RACE reads, giving one row per CDR3 protein. Among tens of thousands of distinct CDR3 sequences listed, 9.9% were seen once. Time point in this sample: patch test 3, about 24 weeks after DPC sensitization. The treatment denotes: therapeutic diphenylcyclopropenone sensitization with weekly scalp DPC.

The input for sequencing was whole blood, taken in connection with sensitization to the hapten diphenylcyclopropenone (DPC). The TCR sequence derives from a woman aged 40 to 50 with alopecia areata. Some clones in this sample may be carry-over from other donors' samples. J is TRBJ1-5 and V is TRBV15, with a possible D match to TRBD1 (5 bases). The chain's CDR3 is CATSREGDQPQHF. The DNA of the CDR3 is TGTGCCACCAGCAGAGAGGGGGATCAGCCCCAGCATTTT.